The 9 T cell receptor beta chains below come from one sample, sequenced in a study of T cell repertoires in cytomegalovirus infection. For these TCRs, the target antigens are not known. MiXCR, run by TCRdb on the reads, gives a single entry per CDR3 protein. The table has roughly 920,000 distinct CDR3 sequences, approximately 32% seen once. The sequenced sample was cultured CD8+ T cells from PBMCs, obtained from culture after CMV antigen stimulation. These receptor sequences come from a human donor in good health (CMV status not recorded). Some clones in this sample may be carry-over from other donors' samples.

The rearrangement uses TRBV7-6 and TRBJ2-4, with 12 nucleotides matching TRBD2. Germline assignment: CDR1 SGHVS and CDR2 FNYEAQ. The CDR3 sequence is 17 residues long. The ends lost 5 bases at V and 0 bases at J; junction bases unmatched: 5. The CDR3 protein is CASSPGLAGLAKNIQYF. CDR3 DNA: TGTGCCAGCAGCCCCGGACTAGCGGGGCTAGCCAAAAACATTCAGTACTTC.

The rearrangement uses TRBV11-1 and TRBJ2-7; D is uncertain. Germline CDR1 reads SGHAT; CDR2 reads FQDESV (reference sequence). Between the trimmed V and J ends, which lost 2 bases and 3 bases, there was a span of 8 bases. The CDR3 contains 13 residues. In DNA form, the CDR3 reads TGTGCCAGCAGCTTAAGCCAGGTCTACGAGCAGTACGTC. Its protein is CASSLSQVYEQYV.

The V and J genes are TRBV6-1 and TRBJ2-3; D possibly corresponds to TRBD2 (6 bases). The CDR3 covers 20 residues. Trimming cost V 0 bases and J 6 bases, with 28 bases left between them. Germline V gives CDR1 MNHNS, CDR2 SASEGT. CDR3 DNA: TGTGCCAGCAGTGAAGCGGGAGGTATATGGGACCTCCGGGGATCCGATACGCAGTATTTT. Protein product: CASSEAGGIWDLRGSDTQYF.

This chain uses TRBV2 with TRBJ1-2, with 7 bases fitting TRBD1. CDR1 SNHLY and CDR2 FYNNEI come from the germline V gene. This CDR3 is 15 amino acids long. V lost 10 bases and J lost 0; bases outside the gene matches: 11. The CDR3, as DNA: TGTGCCATCTCGACAGGGTCGGCGACTAACTATGGCTACACCTTC. Protein: CAISTGSATNYGYTF.

The V call is TRBV4-1, the J call TRBJ1-6; TRBD1 might be the D (6 bases). Trimming removed 0 bases at V and 9 bases at J, with 15 bases between. The V gene's germline CDR1 is MGHRA and CDR2 YSYEKL. The CDR3 has 16 residues. The CDR3 loop is CASSQDPPGAISPLHF. The DNA for the CDR3 is TGCGCCAGCAGCCAAGATCCTCCAGGGGCGATTTCACCCCTCCACTTT.

This clonotype was recorded a few times. The genes are TRBV27 and TRBJ2-3, with a weak D call TRBD2 (6 bases). From germline, CDR1 is MNHEY and CDR2 SMNVEV (reference sequence). There are 15 residues in the CDR3. The V and J ends lost 3 bases and 4 bases respectively, with 14 bases between them. CDR3 coding DNA: TGTGCCAGCAGTTTTTTTTTCGGGGGATCAGATACGCAGTATTTT. Encoded protein: CASSFFFGGSDTQYF.

This clonotype was seen a handful of times. The CDR3 loop is CASSPGTNYEQYV. CDR3 DNA: TGTGCCAGCAGTCCCGGGACTAACTACGAGCAGTACGTC. The chain uses TRBV27 and TRBJ2-7, with TRBD2 identical over 7 bases. CDR3 length equals 13 residues. Germline CDR1 reads MNHEY; CDR2 reads SMNVEV (reference sequence). The junction had 4 bases not matched to a gene; V was cut back by 5 bases and J by 3 bases.

This clonotype was recorded at least ten times. The V and J genes are TRBV19 and TRBJ1-2; D is unresolved. The CDR3 consists of 15 residues. Germline assignment: CDR1 LNHDA and CDR2 SQIVND (reference sequence). Trimming took off 1 base at V and 1 base at J, with 10 bases between the two ends. The CDR3 region is CASSIGGFYNYGYTF. The CDR3 bases are TGTGCCAGTAGTATAGGCGGGTTTTATAACTATGGCTACACCTTC.

This clonotype showed up just a few times. The genes are TRBV7-9 and TRBJ2-5; perhaps TRBD1 as D (6 bases). CDR3 length equals 13 residues. Per the germline V gene, CDR1 is SEHNR and CDR2 is FQNEAQ (reference sequence). V was trimmed by 5 bases and J by 5 bases, leaving 12 bases between them. As DNA, the CDR3 is TGTGCCAGCAGCCCGTGGGGGCTCGAGACCCAGTACTTC. This sequence encodes CASSPWGLETQYF.